A selection of T cell receptor beta chains follows, all from one sample in a study of shared clonotypes between healthy human individuals. Data came from immunoSEQ multiplex PCR; TCRdb stores just in-frame clones and leaves some out. Of some 900,000 clones in the sample, roughly 72% were seen once. The sequenced material came from memory CD4+ T cells sorted from blood. All receptors derive from a man between 18 and 35 years old in good health. The CDR3 runs from the conserved cysteine through the conserved F or W. D genes are given only for firm matches. Size is omitted from some rows. Given values are once, few, many or a class for expanded clones.

size,D,V,J,CDR3,DNA
.,.,TRBV18,TRBJ2-3,CASSPRGTLTDTQYF,TGTGCCAGCTCACCCCGCGGGACCCTCACAGATACGCAGTATTTT
few,TRBD2,TRBV11-2,TRBJ2-5,CASSTGLAGETQYF,TGTGCCAGCAGCACGGGACTAGCGGGAGAGACCCAGTACTTC
few,.,TRBV4-3,TRBJ2-7,CASSHLTGQGRAYEQYF,TGCGCCAGCAGCCACCTCACAGGGCAGGGGAGGGCCTACGAGCAGTACTTC
few,.,TRBV11-2,TRBJ1-1,CASSLVAGEAFF,TGTGCCAGCAGCTTAGTCGCAGGGGAAGCTTTCTTT
.,.,TRBV5-1,TRBJ2-4,CASSLEAGLAKNIQYF,TGCGCCAGCAGCTTGGAGGCAGGCCTAGCCAAAAACATTCAGTACTTC
.,.,TRBV5-1,TRBJ1-1,CASSSDSSNTEAFF,TGCGCCAGCAGCTCGGACAGTTCGAACACTGAAGCTTTCTTT
.,.,TRBV30,TRBJ1-3,CAWGIGDSGNTIYF,TGTGCCTGGGGAATTGGCGATTCTGGAAACACCATATATTTT
few,.,TRBV7-8,TRBJ1-2,CASSLVGYTF,TGTGCCAGCAGCTTAGTGGGCTACACCTTC
.,TRBD1,TRBV19,TRBJ1-1,CASSKRTGGNTEAFF,TGTGCCAGTAGTAAGCGGACAGGGGGGAACACTGAAGCTTTCTTT
.,.,TRBV10-2,TRBJ1-2,CASSESTALPLYGYTF,TGCGCCAGCAGTGAGTCGACCGCCCTACCCCTTTATGGCTACACCTTC
.,TRBD2,TRBV7-2,TRBJ2-1,CASSWTSGAGGPSNEQFF,TGTGCCAGCAGCTGGACCTCTGGAGCGGGAGGCCCCTCCAATGAGCAGTTCTTC
.,TRBD1,TRBV6-1,TRBJ1-5,CASQGVRTNQPQHF,TGTGCCAGTCAGGGGGTTAGGACCAATCAGCCCCAGCATTTT
.,TRBD1,TRBV4-1,TRBJ2-7,CASSRTGQAGHEQYF,TGCGCCAGCAGCAGGACGGGACAGGCTGGCCACGAGCAGTACTTC
.,.,TRBV28,TRBJ1-5,CASSFKALQTYSNQPQHF,TGTGCCAGCAGTTTTAAGGCACTCCAAACTTATAGCAATCAGCCCCAGCATTTT
.,.,TRBV25-1,TRBJ1-2,CASRETGHTNYGYTF,TGTGCCAGCAGAGAAACAGGGCATACAAACTATGGCTACACCTTC
.,.,TRBV13,TRBJ2-1,CASSLLDGSSYNEQFF,TGTGCCAGCAGCTTACTTGACGGGAGCTCCTACAATGAGCAGTTCTTC
.,.,TRBV10-3,TRBJ2-7,CAISEKGFNSYEQYF,TGTGCCATCAGTGAGAAGGGTTTCAACTCCTACGAGCAGTACTTC
many,.,TRBV15,TRBJ2-5,CATSLGGLETQYF,TGTGCCACCAGCTTGGGGGGGCTGGAGACCCAGTACTTC
.,.,TRBV7-2,TRBJ2-3,CASSLGLPDTQYF,TGTGCCAGCAGCTTAGGACTTCCAGATACGCAGTATTTT
.,.,TRBV30,TRBJ2-1,CAWDQDNEQFF,TGTGCCTGGGATCAGGACAATGAGCAGTTCTTC
.,.,TRBV2,TRBJ1-1,CASSVPGEEGRGAFF,TGTGCCAGCAGTGTTCCAGGTGAGGAAGGGCGCGGAGCTTTCTTT
.,.,TRBV18,TRBJ1-4,CASSPSRAADGKLFF,TGTGCCAGCTCACCGTCGAGGGCCGCCGATGGAAAACTGTTTTTT
many,.,TRBV9,TRBJ2-3,CASSRFGVDTQYF,TGTGCCAGCAGCAGATTCGGTGTAGATACGCAGTATTTT
.,.,TRBV28,TRBJ1-2,CASSRRGLYGYTF,TGTGCCAGCAGTCGCAGGGGTCTTTATGGCTACACCTTC
.,TRBD1,TRBV4-3,TRBJ2-7,CASSQDVTGGEQYF,TGCGCCAGCAGCCAAGATGTGACAGGGGGCGAGCAGTACTTC
few,.,TRBV5-6,TRBJ2-5,CASSLGQKRWETQYF,TGTGCCAGCAGCTTGGGTCAGAAAAGGTGGGAGACCCAGTACTTC
once,.,TRBV29-1,TRBJ1-3,CSVETGGTGNTIYF,TGCAGCGTGGAAACCGGCGGGACTGGAAACACCATATATTTT
.,.,TRBV6-1,TRBJ2-1,CASSDIRSSYNEQFF,TGTGCCAGCAGTGACATCAGGAGCTCCTACAATGAGCAGTTCTTC